One and the same sample provided the 2 T cell receptor beta chains below, sequenced in a study of CD4 T cells in relation to SARS-CoV-2 and coronaviruses. Assay: immunoSEQ multiplex PCR; the TCRdb copy retains only in-frame clones and omits some. The repertoire holds roughly 28,000 clones, around 78% seen once, with 20% to 25% in the top ten. Which antigens these TCRs recognize remains unknown. CD4+ T cells from unexposed donors were obtained before the COVID-19 pandemic (2011-2018). After roughly ten days of culture, CD4+ T cells were isolated. Specimen: CD4+ T cells from PBMCs, cultured in vitro. Every receptor here comes from a human donor in good health.

This clone was seen only a few times. The chain uses TRBV3-1 (or the pseudogene TRBV3-2) and TRBJ2-3; 10 bases map to TRBD2. V lost 4 bases and J lost 5; bases outside the gene matches: 6. Germline V lookup: CDR1 LGHDT, CDR2 YNNKEL (reference sequence). The CDR3 length is 15 residues. CDR3 nucleotide sequence: TGTGCCAGCAGCCGGAGCGGGGGGGCAGGAGATACGCAGTATTTT. Translating it yields CASSRSGGAGDTQYF.

The rearrangement joins TRBV6-5 to TRBJ2-3; D possibly corresponds to TRBD2 (7 bases). From germline, CDR1 is MNHEY and CDR2 SVGAGI. This CDR3 is 16 amino acids long. V was trimmed by 2 bases and J by 5 bases, leaving 17 bases between them. The CDR3 DNA reads TGTGCCAGCAGTTACCGAGGGGGGGCCCGGGAAGATACGCAGTATTTT. Encoded protein: CASSYRGGAREDTQYF.